These T cell receptor beta chains were read from a single sample in a study of blood T cells in healthy people across ages. MiXCR, applied by TCRdb to the 5' RACE reads, yields one record per CDR3 protein. The table lists hundreds of thousands of distinct CDR3 sequences, about half of them singletons. The sequenced material came from blood. These receptors were obtained from a man older than 75 in good health. Each CDR3 is given with its conserved first and last residue. A D gene is named only where the DNA matches it firmly. A row's size may be missing; if present it is once, few, many or a size class.

V gene	D gene	clone size	J gene	CDR3 protein	CDR3 DNA
TRBV9	NA	many	TRBJ2-5	CASSPGGQETQYF	TGTGCCAGCAGCCCCGGGGGTCAAGAGACCCAGTACTTC
TRBV2	NA	NA	TRBJ2-7	CASQAGTSYEQYF	TGTGCCTCCCAAGCCGGGACGTCGTACGAGCAGTACTTC
TRBV11-3	TRBD2	NA	TRBJ2-5	CASSFRTSGGGETQYF	TGTGCCAGCAGCTTCCGGACTAGCGGAGGGGGGGAGACCCAGTACTTC
TRBV29-1	NA	NA	TRBJ2-7	CSVVRGLEQYF	TGCAGCGTCGTGCGGGGCCTTGAGCAGTACTTC
TRBV5-5	NA	NA	TRBJ1-1	CASSHAGIQNTEAFF	TGTGCCAGCAGCCACGCGGGCATTCAGAACACTGAAGCTTTCTTT
TRBV7-3	TRBD1	NA	TRBJ2-5	CASSLSGQPLETQYF	TGTGCCAGCAGCTTATCGGGACAGCCCTTGGAGACCCAGTACTTC
TRBV6-2/TRBV6-3	NA	few	TRBJ1-6	CASSYTRLARRSSSPLHF	TGTGCCAGCAGTTACACCCGTTTAGCGAGAAGGAGTTCTTCACCCCTCCACTTT
TRBV20-1	TRBD2	NA	TRBJ2-3	CSARAPGLAGAGDTQYF	TGCAGTGCTAGAGCCCCGGGACTAGCGGGGGCCGGCGATACGCAGTATTTT
TRBV29-1	NA	few	TRBJ2-3	CSAVVGQDTQYF	TGCAGCGCCGTCGTCGGGCAAGATACGCAGTATTTT
TRBV24-1	NA	NA	TRBJ2-4	CATSEGSNIQYF	TGTGCCACCAGTGAAGGGTCAAACATTCAGTACTTC
TRBV9	TRBD2	NA	TRBJ2-1	CASSVEGLAGTEQFF	TGTGCCAGCAGCGTAGAAGGACTAGCGGGTACTGAGCAGTTCTTC
TRBV5-1	TRBD2	NA	TRBJ2-1	CASRETAGSSYNEQFF	TGCGCCAGCAGAGAGACAGCGGGGAGCTCCTACAATGAGCAGTTCTTC
TRBV2	TRBD1	NA	TRBJ1-6	CATRDREYNSPLHF	TGTGCCACTCGGGACAGGGAGTATAATTCACCCCTCCACTTT
TRBV4-2	NA	NA	TRBJ2-6	CASSQTGTF	TGTGCCAGCAGCCAGACTGGGACTTTC
TRBV12-3/TRBV12-4	NA	NA	TRBJ1-2	CASSPDRRLYGYTF	TGTGCCAGCAGCCCCGACAGGAGACTCTATGGCTACACCTTC